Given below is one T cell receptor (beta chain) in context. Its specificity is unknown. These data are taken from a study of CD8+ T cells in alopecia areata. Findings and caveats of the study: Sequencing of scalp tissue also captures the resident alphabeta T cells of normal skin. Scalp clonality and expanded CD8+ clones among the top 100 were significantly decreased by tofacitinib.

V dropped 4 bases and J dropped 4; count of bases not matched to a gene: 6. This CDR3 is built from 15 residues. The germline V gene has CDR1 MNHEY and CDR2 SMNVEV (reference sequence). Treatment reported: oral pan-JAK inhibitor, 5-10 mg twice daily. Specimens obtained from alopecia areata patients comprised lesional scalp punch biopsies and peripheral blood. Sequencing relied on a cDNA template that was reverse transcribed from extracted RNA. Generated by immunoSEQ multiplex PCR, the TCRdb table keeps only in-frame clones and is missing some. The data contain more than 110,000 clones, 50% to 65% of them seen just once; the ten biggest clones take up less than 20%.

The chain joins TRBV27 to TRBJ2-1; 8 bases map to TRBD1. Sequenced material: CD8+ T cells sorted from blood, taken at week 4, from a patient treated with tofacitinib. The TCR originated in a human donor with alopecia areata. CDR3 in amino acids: CASSSRTGPYNEQFF. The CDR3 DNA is TGTGCCAGCAGTTCCCGGACAGGGCCGTACAATGAGCAGTTCTTC.